This TCR beta chain was identified during a study of blood T cell repertoires in COVID-19. Overall study: Researchers got acute and convalescent COVID-19 samples from the United States, Italy and Spain. T cells, B-cell-depleted T cells, or PBMCs provided the cDNA or gDNA that served as material.

The authors' processing: Using reference gene primer amplification, nucleated cell counts were estimated. TCRdb keeps only in-frame clones here, not all; method: immunoSEQ multiplex PCR. The V and J calls and clone size were taken over from that table, and D and trimming were inferred from the DNA. This repertoire shows about 160,000 clones, approximately 84% found once; its top ten account for 11% to 15%. The CDR3 has 16 amino acids. Trimming cost V 5 bases and J 6 bases, with 19 bases left between them. Germline CDR1 reads MNHNY; CDR2 reads SVGAGI (reference sequence). The sample was peripheral blood. This TCR was recovered from a woman of 80 years or more with acute or convalescent COVID-19. The chain couples TRBV6-6 to TRBJ2-2; a weak D match, TRBD1 (6 bases). CDR3 sequence: CASSPQGGLGAGELFF. In nucleotides, the CDR3 is TGTGCCAGCAGTCCACAGGGCGGCCTGGGGGCCGGGGAGCTGTTTTTT.